What follows are 10 T cell receptor beta chains derived from one specimen sequenced in a study of shared clonotypes between healthy human individuals. Clones were read by immunoSEQ multiplex PCR, and TCRdb kept only the in-frame ones, dropping some. The sample yields more than 550,000 clones, 90% seen once. What was sequenced was memory CD8+ T cells from PBMCs. Noted subset: CD45RO+ cells pooled with CCR7-negative TemRA cells. These receptors were taken from a young man in good health. Some clones in this sample may be carry-over from other donors' samples.

This clone appeared a single time. The conserved phenylalanine or tryptophan normally closing the CDR3 is absent here, so this likely arose from a read error. The DNA is omitted, as the CDR3 cannot be located on it reliably, and the CDR3 follows TCRdb's listing. The chain joins TRBV6-1 to TRBJ2-3; TRBD2, the table's D call, was not compared with the DNA. The germline V gene encodes CDR1 MNHNS and CDR2 SASEGT. The CDR3 length equals 10 residues, ends included. The CDR3: CAAGVSATNG.

This clone has just one count. The chain recombines TRBV5-1 with TRBJ2-7; 7 positions agree with TRBD1. Looked up from germline, CDR1 is SGHRS and CDR2 is YFSETQ. The J segment lost 2 bases and the V segment lost 4 bases, leaving 9 bases of the junction unmatched. This CDR3 spans 15 amino acids. This CDR3 reads CASSASPGTAYEQYF. Here the CDR3 DNA reads TGCGCCAGCAGCGCCTCACCCGGGACAGCCTACGAGCAGTACTTC.

The gene calls are TRBV7-9 and TRBJ2-3; no firm D call. Trimming left V 4 bases short and J 6 bases short, with 8 bases between. The CDR3 totals 12 residues. Germline CDR1 reads SEHNR; CDR2 reads FQNEAQ (reference sequence). The DNA of the CDR3 is TGTGCCAGCAGCTCTCTTTTCGATACGCAGTATTTT. Residues: CASSSLFDTQYF.

The chain carries TRBV30 and TRBJ2-2; D unresolved. V was pared by 8 bases and J by 4 bases, with 11 bases between. The length of the CDR3 is 12 residues. Germline V gene data show CDR1 as GTSNPN and CDR2 as SVGIG (reference sequence). The CDR3 spells CARGTLTGELFF. In DNA, the CDR3 is TGTGCCCGTGGCACCCTCACCGGGGAGCTGTTTTTT.

This chain uses TRBV4-2 with TRBJ1-2; D gene unclear. Germline CDR1 reads LGHNA; CDR2 reads YNFKEQ. The ends were cut back, 0 bases at V and 6 bases at J, with 17 bases in the middle. The CDR3 runs 16 residues. The CDR3 nucleotides are TGTGCCAGCAGCCAAGACGGCGGGGAATGGACGGATGGCTACACCTTC. Its protein product is CASSQDGGEWTDGYTF.

This clone was seen just once. The chain links TRBV4-3 to TRBJ1-4, with 7 bases matching TRBD1. V was pared by 4 bases and J by 4 bases, with 6 bases of the junction left unmatched. CDR1 is LGHNA and CDR2 is YSLEER in the germline V gene. The CDR3 runs to 15 residues. The CDR3 sequence is CASSLGTAGNEKLFF. DNA of the CDR3: TGCGCCAGCAGCCTCGGGACAGCGGGTAATGAAAAACTGTTTTTT.

The chain has TRBV5-6 and TRBJ1-5; a possible D gene is TRBD1 (6 bases). CDR3 size: 14 residues. Trimming took off 6 bases at V and 9 bases at J, with 19 bases between the two ends. Germline assignment: CDR1 SGHDT and CDR2 YYEEEE. CDR3 nucleotides: TGTGCCAGCACTAACGGAGGACAGTCGTGGCCCCAGCATTTT. Encoded protein: CASTNGGQSWPQHF.

Of note for this clone: Distinct nucleotide sequences in the sample also encode this CDR3. The CDR3 nucleotides read TGTGCCAGCAGTTTAGGACAGCAAGAGACCCAGTACTTC. It is translated as CASSLGQQETQYF. The rearrangement joins TRBV6-5 to TRBJ2-5; TRBD1 is a possible D gene (6 bases). V lost 4 bases and J lost 2, with 8 bases in between. Germline CDR1 and CDR2: MNHEY and SVGAGI. This CDR3 contains 13 residues.

The rearrangement links TRBV19 to TRBJ1-1; 7 nucleotides match TRBD1. Germline V gene lookup returns CDR1 LNHDA and CDR2 SQIVND (reference sequence). Losses at the gene ends were 7 bases for V and 1 base for J; bases not matched to a gene: 3. The length of the CDR3 is 13 residues. As DNA, the CDR3 is TGTGCCAGTACGGACAGGTGGAACACTGAAGCTTTCTTT. Translation gives CASTDRWNTEAFF.

This chain links TRBV6-5 with TRBJ1-1; no clear D. This CDR3 is 12 amino acids long. The germline CDR1 and CDR2 sequences are MNHEY and SVGAGI. The V and J ends lost 6 bases and 5 bases respectively, with 10 bases between them. Written as DNA, the CDR3 is TGTGCCAGCAGGGGGATGGGAACTGAAGCTTTCTTT. Translation: CASRGMGTEAFF.